A selection of T cell receptor beta chains follows, all from one sample in a study of cytomegalovirus exposure and HLA in healthy donors. Here immunoSEQ multiplex PCR was the method, and the copy in TCRdb shows in-frame clones only, minus some. The sample consists of 120,000 to 150,000 clones, more than 80% of them appearing once. What was sequenced was PBMCs. Every receptor here comes from a woman in her forties in good health and CMV-seropositive. CDR3s include the opening cysteine and the closing phenylalanine or tryptophan. The D gene is left open where the match is weak. Clone size is stated in some rows and not others, as once, few, many or a class when expanded.

DNA | CDR3 | D | J | size | length | V
TGCGCCAGCAGCTTGGGGGGCCAAGTCGTGGGCTACACCTTC | CASSLGGQVVGYTF | . | TRBJ1-2 | few | 14 | TRBV5-1
TGTGCCAGCTCACCACTACAACAGCGGGATTCACCCCTCCACTTT | CASSPLQQRDSPLHF | . | TRBJ1-6 | few | 15 | TRBV18
TGTGCCAGCAGTCATGGACTAAACTACGAGCAGTACTTC | CASSHGLNYEQYF | . | TRBJ2-7 | . | 13 | TRBV6-5
TGTGCCAGCAGCCCACAGAGGGTACTAGATACGCAGTATTTT | CASSPQRVLDTQYF | . | TRBJ2-3 | once | 14 | TRBV7-2
TGTGCCAGCAGCCGAGACAGAATCTCCTACAATGAGCAGTTCTTC | CASSRDRISYNEQFF | . | TRBJ2-1 | . | 15 | TRBV7-2
TGTGCCATCAGTGAGTCCCAGGTTGGGGGGAGAATTTCCAGCGAGCAGTACTTC | CAISESQVGGRISSEQYF | . | TRBJ2-7 | . | 18 | TRBV10-3
TGTGCCAGCAGTTTAAAGGGACAGGGGCGGAAATGGGGTGAAAAACTGTTTTTT | CASSLKGQGRKWGEKLFF | TRBD1 | TRBJ1-4 | . | 18 | TRBV27
TGTGCCAGCATTGGCAGGGGGAGAGTCACTGAAGCTTTCTTT | CASIGRGRVTEAFF | TRBD1 | TRBJ1-1 | . | 14 | TRBV7-9
TGTGCCAGCAGCGCACTACAGGGTTTTCCGCCCCAGCATTTT | CASSALQGFPPQHF | . | TRBJ1-5 | . | 14 | TRBV9
TGTGCCAGCAGTTTAGCGGGAGTTGGGGAGCAGTACTTC | CASSLAGVGEQYF | TRBD2 | TRBJ2-7 | . | 13 | TRBV6-5
TGTGCCAGCAGCTTGGATCTGGTGGCTCAGCCCCAGCATTTT | CASSLDLVAQPQHF | . | TRBJ1-5 | . | 14 | TRBV5-8
TGTGCCAGCAGCCAAAGACAGGGTGGGACTGAAGCTTTCTTT | CASSQRQGGTEAFF | TRBD1 | TRBJ1-1 | . | 14 | TRBV14
TGTGCCAGCTCCCCAACTCAAGGAGCCGTATACAATGAGCAGTTCTTC | CASSPTQGAVYNEQFF | . | TRBJ2-1 | . | 16 | TRBV18
TGCGCCAGCAGCTTGTTTGCAGGGCTGAAGGCGACTAATGAAAAACTGTTTTTT | CASSLFAGLKATNEKLFF | . | TRBJ1-4 | few | 18 | TRBV5-1
TGTGCCAGCAAAGGGGGGACAGGGATACTCTCCAATGAGCAGTTCTTC | CASKGGTGILSNEQFF | TRBD1 | TRBJ2-1 | once | 16 | TRBV27
TGTGCCAGCAGTTTCAGACGCGGATTCAATCAGCCCCAGCATTTT | CASSFRRGFNQPQHF | . | TRBJ1-5 | once | 15 | TRBV28
TGCGCCAGCAGCCAAGAGTGGGCGTCCCGGGGTAATTCACCCCTCCACTTT | CASSQEWASRGNSPLHF | . | TRBJ1-6 | once | 17 | TRBV4-1
TGTGCCAGCAGCGTACAGGGGAACCCATACGAGCAGTACTTC | CASSVQGNPYEQYF | . | TRBJ2-7 | . | 14 | TRBV9
TGTGCCAGCAGTTTGACACGTCGGGGGGCGGGTGAGCAGTTCTTC | CASSLTRRGAGEQFF | . | TRBJ2-1 | . | 15 | TRBV28
TGTGCCAGCAGATCCGACAGGAAAAAACTGTTTTTT | CASRSDRKKLFF | . | TRBJ1-4 | . | 12 | TRBV6-5
TGTGCCAGCAGCTTAGGGACCGGACAGGGCTCTAGGAGGCAAGAGACCCAGTACTTC | CASSLGTGQGSRRQETQYF | TRBD1 | TRBJ2-5 | . | 19 | TRBV7-9
TGCAGCGTTGCCCAGGACAGGGATAATTCACCCCTCCACTTT | CSVAQDRDNSPLHF | TRBD1 | TRBJ1-6 | once | 14 | TRBV29-1
TGTGCCAGCAGCTTCCGAGGACTAGCGGGAATTGGAGAGACCCAGTACTTC | CASSFRGLAGIGETQYF | TRBD2 | TRBJ2-5 | few | 17 | TRBV7-2
TGTGCCAGCAGCGTGGGAGGGGAGGACACCGGGGAGCTGTTTTTT | CASSVGGEDTGELFF | TRBD2 | TRBJ2-2 | . | 15 | TRBV9
TGTGCCAGCAGTTCGACGAAGGGGGAACCCTACGAGCAGTACTTC | CASSSTKGEPYEQYF | . | TRBJ2-7 | . | 15 | TRBV7-9